This entry lists 30 T cell receptor beta chains sequenced from one sample in a study of PD-1 blockade in classical Hodgkin lymphoma. Sequencing used immunoSEQ multiplex PCR; TCRdb keeps in-frame clones, though not all of them. This sample has about 40,000 clones, with about 70% found just once. Autologous stem cell transplantation was followed by relapse in every patient, and brentuximab vedotin exposure varied. The specimen comprised peripheral blood mononuclear cells (PBMCs), sampled before the second cycle of nivolumab. These receptors were collected from a human donor with classical Hodgkin lymphoma.

The chain is built from TRBV7-9 and TRBJ2-2; a possible D gene is TRBD2 (5 bases). CDR1 is SEHNR, CDR2 FQNEAQ, per germline (reference sequence). This CDR3 is built from 14 residues. Between the trimmed V and J ends, which lost 5 bases and 3 bases, there was a span of 10 bases. In DNA, the CDR3 is TGTGCCAGCAGCCCGACGGGATACACCGGGGAGCTGTTTTTT. Its translation is CASSPTGYTGELFF.

The rearrangement links TRBV11-2 to TRBJ1-1; no clear D gene. V dropped 3 bases and J dropped 1 base, with 9 bases sitting between them. Germline-derived CDR1 and CDR2 are SGHAT and FQNNGV. This CDR3 has 14 residues. The CDR3 loop reads CASSFEFRNTEAFF. The CDR3 DNA reads as TGTGCCAGCAGCTTCGAGTTTAGGAACACTGAAGCTTTCTTT.

This sequence joins TRBV5-8 and TRBJ1-5; D ambiguous. This CDR3 is 15 amino acids long. Trimming removed 0 bases from V and 3 bases from J, with 10 bases in between. Germline-derived CDR1 and CDR2 are SGHTS and YDEGEE. This CDR3 is CASSLARAPNQPQHF. In DNA form, the CDR3 reads TGTGCCAGCAGCTTGGCCCGGGCCCCCAATCAGCCCCAGCATTTT.

This chain uses TRBV7-2 with TRBJ2-3; 8 bases fit TRBD1. V was clipped by 1 base and J by 2 bases; unmatched bases: 5. This CDR3 contains 16 residues. CDR1 and CDR2 from the germline V gene are SGHTA and FQGNSA. CDR3 residues: CASSLGTGSFTDTQYF. The CDR3 nucleotides are TGTGCCAGCAGCTTAGGGACAGGGAGCTTCACAGATACGCAGTATTTT.

The chain combines TRBV6-5 with TRBJ2-5; 8 bases map to TRBD1. The V gene's germline CDR1 is MNHEY and CDR2 SVGAGI. Trimming took 2 bases from V and 3 from J; bases not matched to a gene: 8. There are 16 residues in the CDR3. Here the CDR3 reads CASSYEATGGKETQYF. DNA of the CDR3: TGTGCCAGCAGTTACGAAGCAACAGGGGGAAAAGAGACCCAGTACTTC.

The chain recombines TRBV15 with TRBJ1-5; D not certain. Trimming stripped 8 bases from V and 10 bases from J, with 15 bases between. The length of the CDR3 is 12 residues. From germline, CDR1 is LNHNV and CDR2 YYDKDF (reference sequence). The CDR3 DNA sequence: TGTGCCACCGAGTCGGTCGTCAGCCCCCAGCATTTT. Translating gives CATESVVSPQHF.

The V call is TRBV7-2, the J call TRBJ2-7; TRBD2 matches at 9 bases. Germline V CDR1 and CDR2: SGHTA, FQGNSA. This CDR3 has 16 amino acids. V shed 5 bases and J 2 bases; nucleotides not matched to a gene: 10. In DNA form, the CDR3 reads TGTGCCAGCAGCCCCTTTAGCGGGAGTCAGACCTACGAGCAGTACTTC. Protein product: CASSPFSGSQTYEQYF.

The V and J genes are TRBV29-1 and TRBJ1-2; 7 bases map to TRBD1. V lost 1 base to trimming and J lost 4 bases; unmatched junction nucleotides: 6. Germline values: CDR1 SQVTM, CDR2 ANQGSEA. The CDR3 totals 14 residues. The DNA of the CDR3 is TGCAGCGTTGAAGGAGTGGACAGGCCCTATGGCTACACCTTC. Amino acid sequence: CSVEGVDRPYGYTF.

The rearrangement links TRBV10-3 to TRBJ2-1; D uncertain. The CDR3 has 13 amino acids. The V end was cut by 7 bases, the J end by 6 bases, with 13 bases between. In germline, CDR1 is ENHRY, CDR2 SYGVKD. The CDR3 protein is CAITPTTLNEQFF. Written as DNA, the CDR3 is TGTGCCATCACTCCTACTACTCTCAATGAGCAGTTCTTC.

The chain joins TRBV6-5 to TRBJ2-3, with 8 bases matching TRBD2. V dropped 2 bases and J dropped 7; count of bases not matched to a gene: 11. Germline CDR1 MNHEY, CDR2 SVGAGI. The CDR3 sequence is 16 residues long. Written as DNA, the CDR3 is TGTGCCAGCAGTTACCGAGCGGGAGACATTACAAATACGCAGTATTTT. It yields the protein CASSYRAGDITNTQYF.

The chain uses TRBV6-5 and TRBJ1-1, with 7 bases matching TRBD1. V was clipped by 6 bases and J by 3 bases; unmatched bases: 7. CDR3 length equals 14 residues. Germline-derived CDR1 and CDR2 are MNHEY and SVGAGI. This chain's CDR3 is CASRTGWKDTEAFF. The CDR3 DNA reads as TGTGCCAGCAGGACAGGGTGGAAGGACACTGAAGCTTTCTTT.

V and J are TRBV29-1 and TRBJ2-7; TRBD1 matches at 8 bases. This CDR3 spans 12 amino acids. Germline CDR1 reads SQVTM; CDR2 reads ANQGSEA. Losses at the gene ends were 6 bases for V and 0 bases for J; bases not matched to a gene: 1. This chain's CDR3 is CSVGQVSYEQYF. The CDR3 bases are TGCAGCGTGGGACAGGTCTCCTACGAGCAGTACTTC.

The J gene is TRBJ2-7, the V gene TRBV14; 8 bases map to TRBD1. After removal of 2 bases from V and 4 bases from J, the junction contained 10 bases not matched to a gene. CDR3 size: 16 residues. Per the germline V gene, CDR1 is SGHDN and CDR2 is FVKESK. The CDR3 spells CASSQTGTGVFYEQYF. Written as DNA, the CDR3 is TGTGCCAGCAGCCAAACCGGGACAGGCGTATTTTACGAGCAGTACTTC.

This clone was picked up a small number of times. CDR3 sequence: CASSLGDLRREAFF. CDR3 DNA sequence: TGTGCCAGCAGCTTAGGTGATTTAAGAAGAGAAGCTTTCTTT. The genes are TRBV11-2 and TRBJ1-1; D ambiguous. V shed 1 base and J shed 8 bases, with 14 bases lying between them. Germline CDR1 is SGHAT and CDR2 is FQNNGV. The CDR3 length is 14 residues.

This chain links TRBV15 with TRBJ2-2, with a tentative D call TRBD2 (5 bases). V was trimmed by 0 bases and J by 6 bases, leaving 14 bases between them. The germline V gene encodes CDR1 LNHNV and CDR2 YYDKDF (reference sequence). CDR3 length: 16 amino acids. Written as DNA, the CDR3 is TGTGCCACCAGCAGAGATATCGGGGTTTTCGCCGGGGAGCTGTTTTTT. Its protein product is CATSRDIGVFAGELFF.

The V and J genes are TRBV7-9 and TRBJ2-7, with D unclear. Germline loops: CDR1 SEHNR, CDR2 FQNEAQ (reference sequence). V was shortened by 1 base and J by 3 bases, with 10 bases between the two germline ends. This CDR3 spans 14 amino acids. CDR3: CASSLEGPSYEQYF. As DNA, the CDR3 is TGTGCCAGCAGCTTAGAGGGCCCTAGCTACGAGCAGTACTTC.

The genes are TRBV7-2 and TRBJ1-2; no clear D. Trimming shortened V by 4 bases and J by 2 bases, and 8 bases separated the two germline ends. CDR1 and CDR2 from the germline V gene are SGHTA and FQGNSA. The CDR3 loop spans 13 amino acids. CDR3 DNA sequence: TGTGCCAGCAGCTCAACCTCCAACTATGGCTACACCTTC. Its translation is CASSSTSNYGYTF.

This chain links TRBV9 with TRBJ2-3, with a possible D match to TRBD1 (6 bases). Trimming took 8 bases from V and 5 from J, leaving 18 bases between them. The length of the CDR3 is 14 residues. The V gene's germline CDR1 is SGDLS and CDR2 YYNGEE. The CDR3 bases are TGTGCCAGTACGAGCGGAAACAGGGTAGATACGCAGTATTTT. It yields the protein CASTSGNRVDTQYF.

CDR3 DNA sequence: TGTGCCAGCAGCTTAGTACACGAAAGCTCCTACGAGCAGTACTTC. Protein: CASSLVHESSYEQYF. The chain recombines TRBV5-6 with TRBJ2-7; D remains ambiguous. The CDR3 is 15 amino acids. V dropped 2 bases and J dropped 0 bases, with 12 bases sitting between them. CDR1 is SGHDT and CDR2 is YYEEEE in the germline V gene.

The chain is built from TRBV2 and TRBJ1-5; D is undetermined. Germline values: CDR1 SNHLY, CDR2 FYNNEI. V lost 2 bases, J lost 1 base, and 6 bases lay in between. The CDR3 sequence is 14 residues long. The CDR3 sequence is CASSETVSNQPQHF. The DNA for the CDR3 is TGTGCCAGCAGTGAAACAGTAAGCAATCAGCCCCAGCATTTT.

The chain uses TRBV10-3 and TRBJ1-4; tentative D call: TRBD1 (5 bases). Deletions cut 3 bases from V and 5 bases from J, with 13 bases between. The CDR3 has 15 amino acids. Germline loops: CDR1 ENHRY, CDR2 SYGVKD. In DNA form, the CDR3 reads TGTGCCATCAGTGACCCGCAGGGAGTCAATGAAAAACTGTTTTTT. Residues: CAISDPQGVNEKLFF.

This clone has only a few counts. J is TRBJ1-3 and V is TRBV29-1, with D perhaps TRBD1 (6 bases). The CDR3 is 13 amino acids. V lost 6 bases and J 2 bases, leaving 11 bases between the germline ends. CDR1 and CDR2 (germline): SQVTM, ANQGSEA. The CDR3 region is CSVKQGPGNTIYF. The CDR3 DNA reads as TGCAGCGTCAAACAGGGACCTGGAAACACCATATATTTT. The full variable domain, its missing parts supplied by reference TRBV29-1 and TRBJ1-3, is SAVISQKPSRDICQRGTSLTIQCQVDSQVTMMFWYRQQPGQSLTLIATANQGSEATYESGFVIDKFPISRPNLTFSTLTVSNMSPEDSSIYLCSVKQGPGNTIYFGEGSWLTVV.

The CDR3, as DNA: TGCAGCGTTGCCGGGGGAGGTAATCAGCCCCAGCATTTT. Encoded protein: CSVAGGGNQPQHF. This chain connects TRBV29-1 to TRBJ1-5; D possibly corresponds to TRBD1 (5 bases). The germline CDR1 and CDR2 sequences are SQVTM and ANQGSEA. This CDR3 is 13 amino acids long. The germline V and J ends were trimmed by 4 bases and 4 bases, with 11 bases remaining between them.

V is TRBV27 and J is TRBJ2-4; tentative D call: TRBD2 (6 bases). V lost 8 bases and J 9 bases, leaving 20 bases between the germline ends. The germline CDR1 and CDR2 sequences are MNHEY and SMNVEV (reference sequence). The CDR3 has 14 amino acids. The CDR3 here is CASRDSSPRSIQYF. The CDR3 DNA reads TGTGCCAGCCGGGACTCTAGCCCGCGTAGCATTCAGTACTTC.

The chain carries TRBV13 and TRBJ1-2; TRBD1 agrees at 9 bases. Germline CDR1 PRHDT, CDR2 FYEKMQ (reference sequence). V lost 0 bases to trimming and J lost 4 bases; unmatched junction nucleotides: 3. This CDR3 region has 15 residues. CDR3 amino acids: CASSLGTGGGYGYTF. In nucleotides, the CDR3 is TGTGCCAGCAGCTTAGGTACAGGGGGCGGCTATGGCTACACCTTC.

The rearrangement uses TRBV9 and TRBJ2-3, with 15 bases fitting TRBD2. The CDR3 is made up of 18 amino acids. J was trimmed by 9 bases and V by 0 bases; bases with no gene match: 11. CDR1 is SGDLS and CDR2 is YYNGEE in the germline V gene. The chain's CDR3 is CASSVAGGLAGGQETQYF. DNA for the CDR3: TGTGCCAGCAGCGTAGCTGGGGGACTAGCGGGGGGCCAGGAGACGCAGTATTTT.

V usage is TRBV19 and J usage is TRBJ1-5; weak D call: TRBD1 (6 bases). Germline-derived CDR1 and CDR2 are LNHDA and SQIVND (reference sequence). Trimming took off 4 bases at V and 2 bases at J, with 15 bases between the two ends. The CDR3 is made up of 16 amino acids. The CDR3 sequence is CASSTLTGLRNQPQHF. The CDR3 nucleotides read TGTGCCAGTAGTACCCTCACAGGGTTGCGCAATCAGCCCCAGCATTTT.

V is TRBV7-9 and J is TRBJ2-7; D might be TRBD2 (5 bases). This CDR3 has 15 amino acids. With 1 base removed from V and 0 bases from J, the gap between germline ends came to 10 bases. Looked up from germline, CDR1 is SEHNR and CDR2 is FQNEAQ (reference sequence). In DNA, the CDR3 is TGTGCCAGCAGCTTAGAGGCGGGCCTCTCCTACGAGCAGTACTTC. Amino acid sequence: CASSLEAGLSYEQYF.

V and J are TRBV19 and TRBJ2-1; 7 nucleotides align to TRBD2. Losses at the gene ends were 3 bases for V and 5 bases for J; bases not matched to a gene: 10. The CDR3 is 16 residues long. CDR1 is LNHDA and CDR2 is SQIVND in the germline V gene (reference sequence). The CDR3 nucleotides read TGTGCCAGTAGTATGTGGCGGGGGATTAGAAACAATGAGCAGTTCTTC. It encodes CASSMWRGIRNNEQFF.

V usage is TRBV7-2 and J usage is TRBJ2-2; TRBD1 matches at 8 bases. From germline, CDR1 is SGHTA and CDR2 FQGNSA. This CDR3 is 14 amino acids long. V lost 5 bases to trimming and J lost 7 bases; unmatched junction nucleotides: 6. The CDR3 reads CASSQTGGIGELFF. The CDR3 DNA sequence: TGTGCCAGCAGCCAAACAGGGGGGATCGGGGAGCTGTTTTTT. The full variable domain, rest sourced from reference TRBV7-2 and TRBJ2-2, is GAGVSQSPSNKVTEKGKDVELRCDPISGHTALYWYRQSLGQGLEFLIYFQGNSAPDKSGLPSDRFSAERTGGSVSTLTIQRTQQEDSAVYLCASSQTGGIGELFFGEGSRLTVL.